This T cell receptor (beta chain) stems from a study of glioma-infiltrating T cells after dendritic cell vaccination (dated by TCRdb to about 2016). For the wider study: Of the approximately 15 glioblastoma patients in the cohort, all drawn from Phase I and II dendritic cell vaccination trials, 9 were newly diagnosed and 6 had recurrent disease. Each patient got three intradermal injections of the dendritic cell vaccine, spaced at biweekly intervals, in the arm below the axilla. In glioblastoma patients vaccinated with dendritic cells, deep sequencing of TCR beta CDR3 regions served to measure tumor-infiltrating lymphocyte content and to compare repertoires between tumor and blood. Autologous tumor lysate-pulsed dendritic cell vaccination was administered to the patients between the early 2000s and the early 2010s. To make the vaccine, monocyte-derived dendritic cells were cultured for seven days with IL-4 and GM-CSF and then pulsed overnight with autologous tumor lysate. Survival after dendritic cell vaccination was correlated with TCR sequencing metrics, including TIL content and tumor-blood repertoire overlap. The research as a whole found: Longer time to progression and overall survival after dendritic cell vaccination were predicted by higher estimated pretreatment TIL content. The cohort was small and heterogeneous, and full blood and tumor sets were available for few patients, with initial-recurrent tumor pairs available for even fewer patients. The TCR overlap response model with three groups was called speculative and said to need prospective validation. No direct relationship between TCR clonality and survival was found, suggesting that a diverse polyclonal response may matter.

TCRB CDR3 regions were amplified from approximately 2 ug genomic DNA, or all available DNA if less, using the immunoSEQ assay. The multiplex PCR relied on 60 forward primers for TCR V beta segments and 13 reverse primers for J beta segments. To estimate the number of reads per starting template, synthetic control templates were added to each sample at limiting dilution. The Illumina HiSeq System generated 87 bp sequencing reads. Per the authors' processing: PCR and sequencing errors were removed by a nearest neighbor algorithm that merged closely related sequences. TCR overlap was defined as the percentage of unique tumor TCR beta sequences that were also present in the same patient's peripheral blood. TCRdb holds this immuneACCESS table with in-frame rearrangements only. Some clones are missing; in checked studies, unresolved V genes explain under half, and the rest has no known cause. That table furnishes V, J and clone size, whereas the DNA furnished D and trimming. The sample records more than 95,000 clones, roughly 80% of which are singletons. The ten largest clones capture 5.4% of the sample.

This clone was counted between two and nine times. Its antigen is unknown. The sample holds no much larger clone one base away, and base qualities are not on file. Read against the paper, the sample's time point label means: after dendritic cell vaccination, including at tumor progression/relapse. Patients were selected for having adequate residual fresh-frozen tumor tissue and more than two years of available survival data. Molecular status otherwise varied across the glioblastoma patients, but none of them carried an isocitrate dehydrogenase mutation. PBMC were collected before vaccination, two weeks after the third vaccination, and at tumor progression if progression occurred. Genomic DNA was extracted with the Qiagen DNeasy Blood extraction Kit. The cysteine opens and the phenylalanine closes a CDR3 of 13 amino acids. Just the 39-base CDR3 DNA is kept, in frame starting at base 1. The germline ends are 10 bases apart after V is trimmed by 6 bases and J by 2 bases. CDR1 and CDR2 are read off the germline V gene as MNHNS and SASEGT.

This receptor was taken from a human donor with glioblastoma. The chain is encoded by TRBV6-1 joined to TRBJ1-2, and TRBD1 may be the D gene, going by 6 matching bases. Material: blood, obtained after dendritic cell vaccination. The CDR3 region reads CASSPTGNYGYTF. The sequenced DNA is TGTGCCAGCAGCCCCACAGGGAACTATGGCTACACCTTC.